This entry describes one TCR beta chain. What it binds is unknown. These data originate in a study of Ad26.COV2.S vaccination and SARS-CoV-2 variants. Turning to the study itself: The donor participated in the COV1001 trial, in its Ad26.COV2.S arm. Ad26.COV2.S, an intramuscular injection, was given once or twice 56 days apart.

Treatment given: roughly 19 received Ad26.COV2.S at low or high dose, single or two shots; about 5 received placebo; per-sample allocation not given. The study sampled participants on day 63 after the first vaccine or placebo injection. SARS-CoV-2 spike from the Wuhan strain was encoded by the vaccine, an Ad26 vector. Germline CDR1 reads MNHNY; CDR2 reads SVGAGI (reference sequence). Deletions cut 6 bases from V and 4 bases from J, with 10 bases between. The CDR3 length is 12 residues. Study findings and constraints: Across vaccine and placebo recipients, the breadth of non-spike TCRs was similar.

The assay was immunoSEQ multiplex PCR, and TCRdb's table has in-frame clones only and misses some. The sample has around 400,000 clones, 75% to 90% seen once. This rearrangement joins TRBV6-6 to TRBJ2-7, with a weak D call TRBD2 (6 bases). The clonotype was recovered from a person between 18 and 60 years old who received the Ad26.COV2.S COVID-19 vaccine or a placebo. The source was peripheral blood, collected in a trial of Ad26.COV2.S vaccine versus placebo. CDR3 nucleotide sequence: TGTGCCAGCAGCCCCGGGGGATACGAGCAGTACTTC. Protein: CASSPGGYEQYF.